Each of the 14 T cell receptor beta chains below was sequenced from the same sample in a study of T cell responses to AZD1222 COVID-19 vaccine. The assay was immunoSEQ multiplex PCR, and TCRdb's table has in-frame clones only and misses some. The profile shows about 120,000 clones, over 75% of them singletons. The sequenced sample was peripheral blood, obtained on day 0 of AZD1222 vaccination. Receptors were obtained from an adult in good health.

The sample holds one count of this clone. This chain uses TRBV7-2 with TRBJ2-4; TRBD1 matches at 8 bases. J was trimmed by 4 bases and V by 6 bases; bases with no gene match: 11. CDR3 length: 16 residues. Germline values: CDR1 SGHTA, CDR2 FQGNSA. DNA of the CDR3: TGTGCCAGCAGACCCGGACAGGGCAGGGGAAAAAACATTCAGTACTTC. This encodes CASRPGQGRGKNIQYF.

This chain connects TRBV24-1 to TRBJ2-2; the D call may be TRBD1 or TRBD2 (5 bases each). Germline assignment: CDR1 KGHDR and CDR2 SFDVKD. The V end was cut by 7 bases, the J end by 1 base, with 9 bases between. There are 14 residues in the CDR3. The chain's CDR3 is CATRGRKNTGELFF. CDR3 nucleotides: TGTGCCACCAGGGGACGGAAGAACACCGGGGAGCTGTTTTTT.

The chain joins TRBV5-1 to TRBJ2-3, with unresolved D. In germline, CDR1 is SGHRS, CDR2 YFSETQ. V was cut by 4 bases and J by 5 bases, with 8 bases left in between. The CDR3 loop spans 12 amino acids. The CDR3, as DNA: TGCGCCAGCAGCACCCCGCTAGATACGCAGTATTTT. This codes for CASSTPLDTQYF.

The chain links TRBV19 to TRBJ2-7, with D perhaps matching TRBD1 or TRBD2 (5 bases each). V was shortened by 3 bases and J by 4 bases, with 16 bases between the two germline ends. CDR3 length: 15 residues. Germline CDR1 reads LNHDA; CDR2 reads SQIVND (reference sequence). The CDR3 is CASSMGPMREYEQYF. Here the CDR3 DNA reads TGTGCCAGTAGTATGGGGCCTATGAGGGAGTACGAGCAGTACTTC. The whole variable domain, filled in from reference TRBV19 and TRBJ2-7, reads DGGITQSPKYLFRKEGQNVTLSCEQNLNHDAMYWYRQDPGQGLRLIYYSQIVNDFQKGDIAEGYSVSREKKESFPLTVTSAQKNPTAFYLCASSMGPMREYEQYFGPGTRLTVT.

This chain links TRBV28 with TRBJ2-1; 9 nucleotides match TRBD1. Losses at the gene ends were 8 bases for V and 3 bases for J; bases not matched to a gene: 8. The CDR3 runs 15 residues. Germline CDR1 is MDHEN and CDR2 is SYDVKM. CDR3 amino acids: CASGGPGQGYNEQFF. CDR3 DNA sequence: TGTGCCAGCGGGGGTCCGGGACAGGGCTACAATGAGCAGTTCTTC.

The chain carries TRBV19 and TRBJ1-1; the D gene is possibly TRBD1 (5 bases). The CDR3 runs to 15 residues. Trimming left V 10 bases short and J 4 bases short, with 22 bases between. From germline, CDR1 is LNHDA and CDR2 SQIVND (reference sequence). The CDR3 sequence is CATKVLPSGGTEAFF. DNA of the CDR3: TGTGCCACCAAAGTATTGCCCTCCGGGGGCACTGAAGCTTTCTTT.

CDR3 in amino acids: CASSVGLGRTSYEQYF. CDR3 DNA sequence: TGTGCCAGCAGTGTCGGGCTAGGTAGAACCTCCTACGAGCAGTACTTC. The chain carries TRBV2 and TRBJ2-7; D gene unclear. Germline V gives CDR1 SNHLY, CDR2 FYNNEI. With 4 bases removed from V and 0 bases from J, the gap between germline ends came to 16 bases. The CDR3 extends over 16 amino acids.

The chain combines TRBV28 with TRBJ2-5, with D possibly TRBD2 on 6 matching bases. With 9 bases removed from V and 2 bases from J, the gap between germline ends came to 22 bases. The CDR3 extends over 16 amino acids. Germline loops: CDR1 MDHEN, CDR2 SYDVKM. This CDR3 reads CASVDFSGGLQETQYF. The CDR3 DNA is TGTGCCAGTGTAGACTTTAGCGGAGGCTTACAAGAGACCCAGTACTTC.

The rearrangement links TRBV2 to TRBJ1-2; TRBD1 might be the D (5 bases). V lost 0 bases, J lost 8 bases, and 7 bases lay in between. Per the germline V gene, CDR1 is SNHLY and CDR2 is FYNNEI. The CDR3 consists of 12 residues. The CDR3 DNA sequence: TGTGCCAGCAGTGAAGCGGGGCGAGGCTACACCTTC. As protein: CASSEAGRGYTF.

This clone was counted once. The chain joins TRBV6-5 to TRBJ1-1; unclear D gene. Trimming cost V 0 bases and J 1 base, with 6 bases left between them. CDR3 length: 14 residues. The germline gives CDR1 MNHEY, CDR2 SVGAGI. The DNA for the CDR3 is TGTGCCAGCAGTTACTCTGGGAGGAACACTGAAGCTTTCTTT. This translates into CASSYSGRNTEAFF.

This rearrangement joins TRBV28 to TRBJ1-1, with D possibly matching TRBD1 (5 bases). The CDR3 runs 14 residues. V lost 5 bases and J 3 bases, leaving 13 bases between the germline ends. From germline, CDR1 is MDHEN and CDR2 SYDVKM. The chain's CDR3 is CASSGQGLDTEAFF. CDR3 coding DNA: TGTGCCAGCAGTGGGCAGGGCCTGGACACTGAAGCTTTCTTT.

The genes are TRBV27 and TRBJ2-3; 7 bases map to TRBD1. The CDR3 extends over 13 amino acids. Trimming removed 7 bases from V and 3 bases from J; junction bases left unmatched: 4. Germline CDR1 is MNHEY and CDR2 is SMNVEV (reference sequence). Here the CDR3 DNA reads TGTGCCAGCACGACAGGGCGGACAGATACGCAGTATTTT. Residues: CASTTGRTDTQYF.

The chain has TRBV6-2 or TRBV6-3 and TRBJ2-5; D call uncertain. Germline CDR1 is MNHEY and CDR2 is SVGEGT. The CDR3 runs 14 residues. The V and J ends lost 2 bases and 7 bases respectively, with 14 bases between them. CDR3 protein: CASSYVSRGGTQYF. In DNA, the CDR3 is TGTGCCAGCAGTTACGTGTCACGAGGTGGGACCCAGTACTTC.

The rearrangement uses TRBV10-3 and TRBJ1-3, with 7 bases aligning to TRBD1. CDR3 length: 19 amino acids. The germline CDR1 and CDR2 sequences are ENHRY and SYGVKD. V lost 7 bases and J lost 0; bases outside the gene matches: 18. In DNA form, the CDR3 reads TGTGCCATCAAGGTCCCGGGACAGACGACTGGGAGCTCTGGAAACACCATATATTTT. Translated: CAIKVPGQTTGSSGNTIYF.